Here is one T cell receptor beta chain with its context. Clones were sequenced by immunoSEQ multiplex PCR, and TCRdb holds only the in-frame ones, with some missing. The table has roughly 710,000 clones, approximately 83% seen once. The germline V and J ends were trimmed by 5 bases and 0 bases, with 11 bases remaining between them. This CDR3 has 16 residues. CDR1 and CDR2 from the germline V gene are LNHDA and SQIVND (reference sequence). The data stem from a study of shared T cell receptors in the human thymus. This same sample was also part of a study on human thymus T cells. That paper adds: Thymus tissue for the work was resected from patients undergoing corrective heart surgery. Repertoires sampled from thymus and blood appeared biased in V and J gene usage. Related work found strong thymic repertoire overlap between unrelated individuals.

This chain joins TRBV19 and TRBJ1-6; D is ambiguous. Sequenced material: thymocytes. This clonotype originated in a girl under three years old with a congenital heart defect. In nucleotides, the CDR3 is TGTGCCAGTAGTTACCGGGTTAGCTCCTATAATTCACCCCTCCACTTT. Its translation is CASSYRVSSYNSPLHF. Complete variable domain (other parts from reference TRBV19 and TRBJ1-6): DGGITQSPKYLFRKEGQNVTLSCEQNLNHDAMYWYRQDPGQGLRLIYYSQIVNDFQKGDIAEGYSVSREKKESFPLTVTSAQKNPTAFYLCASSYRVSSYNSPLHFGNGTRLTVT.